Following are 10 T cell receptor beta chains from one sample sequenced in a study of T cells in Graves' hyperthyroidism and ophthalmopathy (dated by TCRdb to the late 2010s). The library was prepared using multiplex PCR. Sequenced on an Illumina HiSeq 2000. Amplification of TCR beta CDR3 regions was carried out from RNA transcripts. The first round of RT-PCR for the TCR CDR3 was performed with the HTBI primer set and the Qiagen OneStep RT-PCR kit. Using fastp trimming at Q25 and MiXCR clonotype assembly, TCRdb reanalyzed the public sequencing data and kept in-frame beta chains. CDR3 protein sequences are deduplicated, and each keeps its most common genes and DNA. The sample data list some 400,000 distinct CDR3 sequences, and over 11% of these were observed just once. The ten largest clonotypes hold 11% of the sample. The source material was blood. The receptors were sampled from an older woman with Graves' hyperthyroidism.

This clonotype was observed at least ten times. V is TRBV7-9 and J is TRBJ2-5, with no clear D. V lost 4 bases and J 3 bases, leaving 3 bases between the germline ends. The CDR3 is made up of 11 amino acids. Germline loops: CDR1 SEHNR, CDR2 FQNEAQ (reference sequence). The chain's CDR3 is CASSSKETQYF. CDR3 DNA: TGTGCCAGCAGCTCCAAAGAGACCCAGTACTTC.

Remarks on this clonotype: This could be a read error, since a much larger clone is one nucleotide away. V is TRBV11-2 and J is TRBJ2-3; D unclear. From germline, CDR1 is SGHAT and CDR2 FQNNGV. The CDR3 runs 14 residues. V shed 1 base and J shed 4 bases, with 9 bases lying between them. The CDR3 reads CASSLGPGPDTQYF. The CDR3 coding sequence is TGTGCCAGCAGCTTAGGACCGGGCCCAGATACGCAGTATTTT.

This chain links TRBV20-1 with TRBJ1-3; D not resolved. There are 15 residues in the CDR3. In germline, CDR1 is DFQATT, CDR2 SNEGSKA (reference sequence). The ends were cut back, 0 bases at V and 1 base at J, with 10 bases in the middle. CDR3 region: CSARDRSQSGNTIYF. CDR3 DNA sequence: TGCAGTGCTAGAGATAGGTCCCAGTCTGGAAACACCATATATTTT.

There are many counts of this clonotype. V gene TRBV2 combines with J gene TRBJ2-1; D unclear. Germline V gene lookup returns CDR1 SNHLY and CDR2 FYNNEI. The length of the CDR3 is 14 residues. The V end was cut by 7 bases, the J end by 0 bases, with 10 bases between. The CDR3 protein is CASTFHHSYNEQFF. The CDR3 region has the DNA TGTGCCAGCACCTTCCATCACTCCTACAATGAGCAGTTCTTC.

In DNA, the CDR3 is TGTGCCAGCAGTCCCGGGACAGGGGTGCAGCCCCAGCATTTT. This codes for CASSPGTGVQPQHF. This sequence joins TRBV12-3 or TRBV12-4 and TRBJ1-5, with 10 bases lining up with TRBD1. The CDR3 length is 14 residues. The V gene end was trimmed by 5 bases and the J gene end by 7 bases; junction bases not matched to a gene: 5.

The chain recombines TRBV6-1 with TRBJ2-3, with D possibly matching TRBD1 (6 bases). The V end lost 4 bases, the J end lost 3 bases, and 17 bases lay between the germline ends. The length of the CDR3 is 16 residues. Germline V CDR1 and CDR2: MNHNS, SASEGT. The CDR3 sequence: CASSGYRDASTDTQYF. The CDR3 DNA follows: TGTGCCAGCAGTGGGTACAGGGACGCCTCGACAGATACGCAGTATTTT.

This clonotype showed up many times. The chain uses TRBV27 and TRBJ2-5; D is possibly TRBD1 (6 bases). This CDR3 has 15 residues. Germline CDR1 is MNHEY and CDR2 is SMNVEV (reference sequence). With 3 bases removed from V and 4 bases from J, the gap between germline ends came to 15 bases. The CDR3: CASSFTAGVAETQYF. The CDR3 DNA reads TGTGCCAGCAGTTTCACGGCAGGGGTGGCAGAGACCCAGTACTTC.

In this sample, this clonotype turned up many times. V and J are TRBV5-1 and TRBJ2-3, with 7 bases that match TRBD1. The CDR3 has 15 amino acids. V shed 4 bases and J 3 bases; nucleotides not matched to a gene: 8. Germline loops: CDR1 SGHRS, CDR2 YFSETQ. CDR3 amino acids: CASSLDRAGTDTQYF. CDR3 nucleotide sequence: TGCGCCAGCAGCCTCGACAGGGCTGGAACAGATACGCAGTATTTT.

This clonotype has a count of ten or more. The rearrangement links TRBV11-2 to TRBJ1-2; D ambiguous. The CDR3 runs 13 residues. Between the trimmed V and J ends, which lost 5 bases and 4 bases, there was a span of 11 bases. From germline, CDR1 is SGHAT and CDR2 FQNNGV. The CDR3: CASSALSSYGYTF. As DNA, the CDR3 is TGTGCCAGCAGCGCCCTAAGTTCCTATGGCTACACCTTC.

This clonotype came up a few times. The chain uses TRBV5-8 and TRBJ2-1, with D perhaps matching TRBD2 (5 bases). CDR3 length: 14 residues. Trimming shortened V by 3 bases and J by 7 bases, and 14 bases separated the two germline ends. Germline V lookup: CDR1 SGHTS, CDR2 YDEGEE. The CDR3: CASSSGWERNEQFF. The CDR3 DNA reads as TGTGCCAGCAGCTCTGGGTGGGAGCGAAATGAGCAGTTCTTC. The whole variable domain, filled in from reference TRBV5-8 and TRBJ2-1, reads EAGVTQSPTHLIKTRGQQATLRCSPISGHTSVYWYQQALGLGLQFLLWYDEGEERNRGNFPPRFSGRQFPNYSSELNVNALELEDSALYLCASSSGWERNEQFFGPGTRLTVL.